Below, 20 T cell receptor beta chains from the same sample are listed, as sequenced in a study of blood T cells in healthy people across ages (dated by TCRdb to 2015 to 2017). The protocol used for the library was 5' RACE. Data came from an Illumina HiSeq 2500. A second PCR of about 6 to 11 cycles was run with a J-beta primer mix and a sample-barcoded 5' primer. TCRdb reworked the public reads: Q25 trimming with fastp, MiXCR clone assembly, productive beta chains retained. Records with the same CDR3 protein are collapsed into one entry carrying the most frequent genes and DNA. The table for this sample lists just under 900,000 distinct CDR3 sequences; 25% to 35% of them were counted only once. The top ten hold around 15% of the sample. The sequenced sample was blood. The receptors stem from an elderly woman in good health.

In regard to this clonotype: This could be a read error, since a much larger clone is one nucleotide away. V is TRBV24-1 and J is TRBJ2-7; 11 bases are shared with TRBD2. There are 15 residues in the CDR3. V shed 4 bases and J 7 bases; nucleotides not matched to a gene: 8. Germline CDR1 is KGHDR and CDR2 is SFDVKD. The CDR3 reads CATSEVAGGPHEQYF. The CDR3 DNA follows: TGTGCCACCAGTGAGGTAGCGGGGGGGCCACATGAGCAGTACTTC.

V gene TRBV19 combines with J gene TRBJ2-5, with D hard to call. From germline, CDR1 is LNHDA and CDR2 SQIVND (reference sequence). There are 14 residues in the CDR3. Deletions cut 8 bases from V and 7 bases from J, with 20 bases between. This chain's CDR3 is CASSTLQHLGTQYF. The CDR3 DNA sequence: TGTGCCAGTTCTACACTACAGCATCTTGGGACCCAGTACTTC.

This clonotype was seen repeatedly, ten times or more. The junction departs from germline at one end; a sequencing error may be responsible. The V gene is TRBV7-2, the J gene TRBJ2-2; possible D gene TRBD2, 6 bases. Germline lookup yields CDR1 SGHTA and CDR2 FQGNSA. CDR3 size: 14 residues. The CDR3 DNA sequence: TGTGCCAGCCGGGGGTTGGGGAACGCCGGGGAGCTGTTTTTT. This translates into CASRGLGNAGELFF. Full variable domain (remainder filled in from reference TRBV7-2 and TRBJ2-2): GAGVSQSPSNKVTEKGKDVELRCDPISGHTALYWYRQSLGQGLEFLIYFQGNSAPDKSGLPSDRFSAERTGGSVSTLTIQRTQQEDSAVYLCASRGLGNAGELFFGEGSRLTVL.

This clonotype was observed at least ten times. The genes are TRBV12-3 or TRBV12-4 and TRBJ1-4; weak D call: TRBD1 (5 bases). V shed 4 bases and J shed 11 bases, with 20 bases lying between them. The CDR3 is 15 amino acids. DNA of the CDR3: TGTGCCAGCAGTTCTATCGTGGACACCGGGGAGAAACTGTTTTTT. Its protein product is CASSSIVDTGEKLFF.

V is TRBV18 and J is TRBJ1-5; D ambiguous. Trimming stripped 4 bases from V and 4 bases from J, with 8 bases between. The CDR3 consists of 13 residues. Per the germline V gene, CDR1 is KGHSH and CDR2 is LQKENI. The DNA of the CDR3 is TGTGCCAGCTCACAGGGTCTGAATCAGCCCCAGCATTTT. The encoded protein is CASSQGLNQPQHF.

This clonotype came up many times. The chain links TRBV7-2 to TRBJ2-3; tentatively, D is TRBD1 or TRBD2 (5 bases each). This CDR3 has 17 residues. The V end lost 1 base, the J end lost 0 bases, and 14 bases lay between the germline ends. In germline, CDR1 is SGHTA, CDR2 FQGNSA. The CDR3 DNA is TGTGCCAGCAGCTTAGGTTGGGCAGGGACCAGCACAGATACGCAGTATTTT. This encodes CASSLGWAGTSTDTQYF. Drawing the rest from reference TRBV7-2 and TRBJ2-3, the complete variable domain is GAGVSQSPSNKVTEKGKDVELRCDPISGHTALYWYRQSLGQGLEFLIYFQGNSAPDKSGLPSDRFSAERTGGSVSTLTIQRTQQEDSAVYLCASSLGWAGTSTDTQYFGPGTRLTVL.

The CDR3 DNA sequence: TGTGCCAGCACCCTAGGACAGGGAAGCTACAATGAGCAGTACTTC. Amino acid sequence: CASTLGQGSYNEQYF. The chain employs TRBV12-3 or TRBV12-4 and TRBJ2-1; 8 bases line up with TRBD1. Judging by the DNA end, TRBJ2-7 fits better; the J call may be wrong. The CDR3 is 15 residues long.

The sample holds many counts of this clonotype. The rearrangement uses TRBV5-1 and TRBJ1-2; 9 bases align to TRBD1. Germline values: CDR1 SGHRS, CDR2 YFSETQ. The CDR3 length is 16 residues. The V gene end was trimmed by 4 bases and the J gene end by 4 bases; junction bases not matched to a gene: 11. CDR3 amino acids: CASSPWGQGHSYGYTF. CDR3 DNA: TGCGCCAGCAGCCCCTGGGGACAGGGCCACTCCTATGGCTACACCTTC.

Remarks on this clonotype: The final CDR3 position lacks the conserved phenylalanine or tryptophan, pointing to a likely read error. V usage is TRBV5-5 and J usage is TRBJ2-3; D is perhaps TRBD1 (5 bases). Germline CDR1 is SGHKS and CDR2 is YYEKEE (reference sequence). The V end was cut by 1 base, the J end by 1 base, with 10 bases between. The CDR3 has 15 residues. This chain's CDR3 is CASSLRSQGTDTQYC. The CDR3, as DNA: TGTGCCAGCAGCTTGCGCTCACAGGGCACAGATACGCAGTATTGT.

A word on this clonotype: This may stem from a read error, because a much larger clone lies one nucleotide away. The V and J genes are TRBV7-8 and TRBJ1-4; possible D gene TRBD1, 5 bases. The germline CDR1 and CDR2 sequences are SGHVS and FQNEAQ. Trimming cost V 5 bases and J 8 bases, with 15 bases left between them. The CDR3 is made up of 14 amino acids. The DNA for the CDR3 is TGTGCCAGCAGCCCAATTGGGGGTGGCGAAAAACTGTTTTTT. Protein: CASSPIGGGEKLFF.

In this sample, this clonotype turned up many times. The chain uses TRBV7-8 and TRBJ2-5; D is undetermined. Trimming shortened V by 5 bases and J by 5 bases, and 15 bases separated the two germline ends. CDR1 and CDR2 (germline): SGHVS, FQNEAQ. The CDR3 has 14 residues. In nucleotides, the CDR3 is TGTGCCAGCAGCGCTGTTAATATCGGGGAGACCCAGTACTTC. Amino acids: CASSAVNIGETQYF.

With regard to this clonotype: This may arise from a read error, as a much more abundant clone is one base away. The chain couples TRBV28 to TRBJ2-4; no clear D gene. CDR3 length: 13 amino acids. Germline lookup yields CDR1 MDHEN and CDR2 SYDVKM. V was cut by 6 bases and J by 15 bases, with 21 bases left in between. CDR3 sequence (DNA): TGTGCCAGCAGCCGAAGTCCAAGCTACGAGCGGTACTTC. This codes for CASSRSPSYERYF. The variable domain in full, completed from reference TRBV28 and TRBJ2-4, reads DVKVTQSSRYLVKRTGEKVFLECVQDMDHENMFWYRQDPGLGLRLIYFSYDVKMKEKGDIPEGYSVSREKKERFSLILESASTNQTSMYLCASSRSPSYERYFGAGTRLSVL.

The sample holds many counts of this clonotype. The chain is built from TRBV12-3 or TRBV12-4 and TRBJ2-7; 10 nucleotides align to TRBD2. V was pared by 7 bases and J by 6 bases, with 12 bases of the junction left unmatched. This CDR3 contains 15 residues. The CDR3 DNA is TGTGCCAGCACTCGTAGCGGGGGGCAACTTTCCGAGCAGTACTTC. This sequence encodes CASTRSGGQLSEQYF.

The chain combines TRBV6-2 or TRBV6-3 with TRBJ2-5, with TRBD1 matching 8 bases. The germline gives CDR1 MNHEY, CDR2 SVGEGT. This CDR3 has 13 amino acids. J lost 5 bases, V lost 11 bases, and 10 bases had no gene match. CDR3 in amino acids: CASRDRTRETQYF. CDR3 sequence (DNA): TGTGCCTCACGGGACAGGACCCGGGAGACCCAGTACTTC.

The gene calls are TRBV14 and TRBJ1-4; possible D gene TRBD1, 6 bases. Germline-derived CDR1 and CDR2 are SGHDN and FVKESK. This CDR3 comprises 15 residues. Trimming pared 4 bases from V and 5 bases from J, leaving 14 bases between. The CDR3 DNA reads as TGTGCCAGCAGCCCAGACGGCACAGGGAATGAAAAACTGTTTTTT. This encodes CASSPDGTGNEKLFF. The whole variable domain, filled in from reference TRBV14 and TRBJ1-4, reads EAGVTQFPSHSVIEKGQTVTLRCDPISGHDNLYWYRRVMGKEIKFLLHFVKESKQDESGMPNNRFLAERTGGTYSTLKVQPAELEDSGVYFCASSPDGTGNEKLFFGSGTQLSVL.

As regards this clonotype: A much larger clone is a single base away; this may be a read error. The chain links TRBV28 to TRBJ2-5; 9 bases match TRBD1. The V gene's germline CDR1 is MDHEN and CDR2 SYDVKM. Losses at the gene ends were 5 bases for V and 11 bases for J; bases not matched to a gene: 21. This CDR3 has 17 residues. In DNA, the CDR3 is TGTGCCAGCAGTCCGCATTGGGGGGGACAGGGTGTCCACGGGCAGTACTTC. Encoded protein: CASSPHWGGQGVHGQYF. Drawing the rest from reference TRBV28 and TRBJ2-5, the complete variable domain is DVKVTQSSRYLVKRTGEKVFLECVQDMDHENMFWYRQDPGLGLRLIYFSYDVKMKEKGDIPEGYSVSREKKERFSLILESASTNQTSMYLCASSPHWGGQGVHGQYFGPGTRLLVL.

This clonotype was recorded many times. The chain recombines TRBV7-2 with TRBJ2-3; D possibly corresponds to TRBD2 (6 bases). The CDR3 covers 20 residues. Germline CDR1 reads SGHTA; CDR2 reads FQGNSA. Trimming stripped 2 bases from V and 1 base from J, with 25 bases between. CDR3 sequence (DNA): TGTGCCAGCAGCTTAACGGGGTCGCGGGGATCCCCCCCCCGCACAGATACGCAGTATTTT. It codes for CASSLTGSRGSPPRTDTQYF.

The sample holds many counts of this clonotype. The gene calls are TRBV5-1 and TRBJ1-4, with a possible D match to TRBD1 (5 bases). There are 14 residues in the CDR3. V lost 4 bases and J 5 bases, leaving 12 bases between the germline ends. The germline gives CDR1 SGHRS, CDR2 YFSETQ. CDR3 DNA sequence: TGCGCCAGCAGCCCGGACACCCGAAATGAAAAACTGTTTTTT. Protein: CASSPDTRNEKLFF.

CDR3 DNA: TGCAGTGCTACCCCTGGGCGGGGGCTGAGGCAGCCCCAGCATTTT. The encoded protein is CSATPGRGLRQPQHF. V gene TRBV20-1 combines with J gene TRBJ1-5; perhaps TRBD1 as D (6 bases). This CDR3 spans 15 amino acids. Germline CDR1 is DFQATT and CDR2 is SNEGSKA (reference sequence). V was trimmed by 4 bases and J by 7 bases, leaving 20 bases between them.

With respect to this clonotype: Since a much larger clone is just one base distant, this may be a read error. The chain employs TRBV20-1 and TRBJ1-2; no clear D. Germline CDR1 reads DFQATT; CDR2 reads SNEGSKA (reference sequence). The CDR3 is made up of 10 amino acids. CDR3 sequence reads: CSTRAEGYTF. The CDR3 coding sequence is TGCAGTACTAGGGCGGAGGGCTACACCTTC.